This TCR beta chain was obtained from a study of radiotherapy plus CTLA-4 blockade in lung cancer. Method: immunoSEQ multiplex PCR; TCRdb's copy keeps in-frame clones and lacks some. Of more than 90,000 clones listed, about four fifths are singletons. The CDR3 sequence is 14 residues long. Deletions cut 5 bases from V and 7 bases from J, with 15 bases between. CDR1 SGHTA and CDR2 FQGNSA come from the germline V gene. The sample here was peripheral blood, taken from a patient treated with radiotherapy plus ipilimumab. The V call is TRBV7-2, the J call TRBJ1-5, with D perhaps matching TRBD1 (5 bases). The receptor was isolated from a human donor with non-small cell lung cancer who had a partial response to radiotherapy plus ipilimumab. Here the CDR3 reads CASSTWTRPQPQHF. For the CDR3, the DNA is TGTGCCAGCAGCACCTGGACACGCCCGCAGCCCCAGCATTTT.